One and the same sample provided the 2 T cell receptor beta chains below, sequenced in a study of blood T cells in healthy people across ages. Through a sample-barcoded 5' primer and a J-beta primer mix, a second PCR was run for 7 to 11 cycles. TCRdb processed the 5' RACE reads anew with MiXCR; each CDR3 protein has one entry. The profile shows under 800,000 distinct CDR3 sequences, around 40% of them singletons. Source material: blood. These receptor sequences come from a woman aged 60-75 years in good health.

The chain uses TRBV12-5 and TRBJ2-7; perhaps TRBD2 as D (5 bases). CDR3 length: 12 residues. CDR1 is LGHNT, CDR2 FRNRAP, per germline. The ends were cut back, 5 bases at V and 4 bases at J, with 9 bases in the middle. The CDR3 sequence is CASGPDFYEQYF. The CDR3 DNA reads TGTGCTAGTGGTCCGGACTTTTACGAGCAGTACTTC. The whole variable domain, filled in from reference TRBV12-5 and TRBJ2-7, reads DARVTQTPRHKVTEMGQEVTMRCQPILGHNTVFWYRQTMMQGLELLAYFRNRAPLDDSGMPKDRFSAEMPDATLATLKIQPSEPRDSAVYFCASGPDFYEQYFGPGTRLTVT.

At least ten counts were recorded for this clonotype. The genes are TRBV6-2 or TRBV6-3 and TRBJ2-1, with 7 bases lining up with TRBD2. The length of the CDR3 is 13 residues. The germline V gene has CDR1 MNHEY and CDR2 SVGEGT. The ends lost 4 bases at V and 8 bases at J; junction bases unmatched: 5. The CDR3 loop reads CASSSDGGDEQFF. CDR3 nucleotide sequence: TGTGCCAGCAGTTCCGATGGGGGGGATGAGCAGTTCTTC.